These 2 T cell receptor beta chains share one sample of origin, sequenced in a study of blood T cell repertoires in COVID-19. Here immunoSEQ multiplex PCR was the method, and the copy in TCRdb shows in-frame clones only, minus some. The data show 150,000 to 200,000 clones, with around nine tenths seen just once and roughly 0.58% held by the top ten. Sequences were obtained from peripheral blood. Receptor source: a man in his sixties with COVID-19, enrolled during active disease.

This clone was seen a single time. This chain connects TRBV5-5 to TRBJ2-1; D may be TRBD2 (6 bases). Germline V gene data show CDR1 as SGHKS and CDR2 as YYEKEE (reference sequence). The ends were cut back, 5 bases at V and 3 bases at J, with 21 bases in the middle. The CDR3 has 17 amino acids. The CDR3 DNA is TGTGCCAGCAGGGGGGAATTTACTAGCTTAGGCTACAATGAGCAGTTCTTC. Its protein product is CASRGEFTSLGYNEQFF.

The genes are TRBV24-1 and TRBJ1-3; no definite D call. This CDR3 contains 15 residues. Trimming cost V 12 bases and J 0 bases, with 17 bases left between them. Germline-derived CDR1 and CDR2 are KGHDR and SFDVKD. The CDR3 sequence is CASGRRLHSGNTIYF. The CDR3 nucleotides read TGTGCCTCTGGGAGACGGTTACACTCTGGAAACACCATATATTTT.